The 27 T cell receptor beta chains reported below all come from one sample, sequenced in a study of T cell repertoires in cytomegalovirus infection. TCRdb re-analysed the reads in MiXCR, keeping a single row per CDR3 protein. The sample lists fewer than 350,000 distinct CDR3 sequences; over 7.5% were seen once. Material: PBMCs. These receptors were taken from a human donor in good health (CMV status not recorded). Some clones in this sample may be carry-over from other donors' samples.

Ten or more counts support this clonotype. V and J are TRBV12-3 or TRBV12-4 and TRBJ2-3; the D gene is possibly TRBD2 (5 bases). The CDR3 extends over 15 amino acids. With 3 bases removed from V and 4 bases from J, the gap between germline ends came to 14 bases. The CDR3 region is CASSFEGVWSDTQYF. CDR3 in DNA: TGTGCCAGCAGTTTTGAGGGTGTTTGGTCAGATACGCAGTATTTT.

This clonotype occurred a few times. This CDR3 is CASSSTVLQETQYF. Here the CDR3 DNA reads TGTGCCAGCAGCTCGACAGTGCTCCAAGAGACCCAGTACTTC. The rearrangement joins TRBV7-4 to TRBJ2-5, with D tentatively TRBD1 (5 bases). CDR1 SGHVT and CDR2 SQSDAQ come from the germline V gene. V lost 4 bases and J lost 1, with 10 bases in between. The CDR3 spans 14 residues.

This clonotype was counted many times. This sequence joins TRBV7-2 and TRBJ2-3, with D uncertain. Germline loops: CDR1 SGHTA, CDR2 FQGNSA. V was trimmed by 3 bases and J by 2 bases, leaving 9 bases between them. The CDR3 spans 14 residues. The CDR3 reads CASSFGPFTDTQYF. In DNA form, the CDR3 reads TGTGCCAGCAGCTTCGGACCTTTCACAGATACGCAGTATTTT.

By frequency in the sample, this clonotype is medium-sized. V usage is TRBV7-2 and J usage is TRBJ2-1; 14 bases line up with TRBD2. The CDR3 contains 16 residues. Looked up from germline, CDR1 is SGHTA and CDR2 is FQGNSA. The junction had 8 bases not matched to a gene; V was cut back by 5 bases and J by 8 bases. CDR3 bases: TGTGCCAGCAGCCGTGGGACTAGCGGGAGTCGACATGAGCAGTTCTTC. It codes for CASSRGTSGSRHEQFF.

In this sample, this clonotype turned up many times. The chain carries TRBV7-9 and TRBJ1-1; no clear D. The CDR3 is 14 residues long. The germline V gene has CDR1 SEHNR and CDR2 FQNEAQ (reference sequence). The V gene lost 6 bases and the J gene lost 2 bases, with 13 bases spanning the gap. CDR3 in DNA: TGTGCCAGCAGTTTACTTCAGGATAACACTGAAGCTTTCTTT. Amino acid sequence: CASSLLQDNTEAFF.

The CDR3, as DNA: TGTGCCAGCGTCGGAATCACCGGGGGGAAACAGACGGCTGAAGCTTTCTTT. Amino acids: CASVGITGGKQTAEAFF. The chain carries TRBV14 and TRBJ1-1; D may be TRBD1 (5 bases). V lost 8 bases to trimming and J lost 6 bases, with 28 bases between them. Germline V gene lookup returns CDR1 SGHDN and CDR2 FVKESK. This CDR3 is built from 17 residues. Looking up the rest from reference TRBV14 and TRBJ1-1 gives the full variable domain: EAGVTQFPSHSVIEKGQTVTLRCDPISGHDNLYWYRRVMGKEIKFLLHFVKESKQDESGMPNNRFLAERTGGTYSTLKVQPAELEDSGVYFCASVGITGGKQTAEAFFGQGTRLTVV.

In its sample, this clonotype was seen a few times. The chain carries TRBV19 and TRBJ1-6; TRBD1 is a possible D gene (6 bases). V lost 9 bases and J lost 0, with 12 bases in between. The CDR3 runs to 15 residues. In germline, CDR1 is LNHDA, CDR2 SQIVND (reference sequence). This CDR3 reads CASRGQNSYNSPLHF. CDR3 nucleotide sequence: TGTGCCAGCCGTGGACAGAACTCCTATAATTCACCCCTCCACTTT.

Only a few counts were recorded for this clonotype. The chain links TRBV2 to TRBJ2-1, with TRBD1 matching 7 bases. CDR1 is SNHLY and CDR2 is FYNNEI in the germline V gene. Trimming took 7 bases from V and 5 from J; bases not matched to a gene: 8. This CDR3 contains 14 residues. This CDR3 reads CASNKRDRHNEQFF. The DNA for the CDR3 is TGTGCCAGCAACAAAAGGGACAGACACAATGAGCAGTTCTTC. The variable domain in full, with the rest retrieved from reference TRBV2 and TRBJ2-1, is EPEVTQTPSHQVTQMGQEVILRCVPISNHLYFYWYRQILGQKVEFLVSFYNNEISEKSEIFDDQFSVERPDGSNFTLKIRSTKLEDSAMYFCASNKRDRHNEQFFGPGTRLTVL.

This chain connects TRBV15 to TRBJ2-1; D not certain. CDR1 is LNHNV, CDR2 YYDKDF, per germline (reference sequence). V lost 5 bases to trimming and J lost 2 bases, with 13 bases between them. This CDR3 is 15 amino acids long. The CDR3: CATSGRAPAYNEQFF. CDR3 sequence (DNA): TGTGCCACCAGCGGCCGTGCCCCTGCCTACAATGAGCAGTTCTTC.

This clonotype was seen at least ten times. This chain joins TRBV12-3 or TRBV12-4 and TRBJ2-7, with 7 bases identical to TRBD1. Trimming cost V 5 bases and J 4 bases; bases outside gene matches: 5. The CDR3 consists of 13 residues. CDR3 protein: CASSPGTAYEQYF. In nucleotides, the CDR3 is TGTGCCAGCAGTCCGGGGACAGCGTACGAGCAGTACTTC.

This rearrangement joins TRBV6-2 or TRBV6-3 to TRBJ1-3; tentative D call: TRBD1 (5 bases). With 5 bases removed from V and 2 bases from J, the gap between germline ends came to 16 bases. The CDR3 sequence is 16 residues long. CDR1 and CDR2 (germline): MNHEY, SVGEGT. CDR3 loop: CASSRWDLTTGNTIYF. The DNA of the CDR3 is TGTGCCAGCAGTCGTTGGGACCTGACGACTGGAAACACCATATATTTT.

V is TRBV5-4 and J is TRBJ1-1; no firm D call. This CDR3 contains 12 residues. V dropped 0 bases and J dropped 11 bases, with 11 bases sitting between them. Per germline, CDR1 SGHNT and CDR2 YYREEE (reference sequence). CDR3 region: CASSLELGKAFF. In nucleotides, the CDR3 is TGTGCCAGCAGCTTGGAGTTGGGGAAGGCTTTCTTT.

This clonotype occurred many times. This chain joins TRBV7-2 and TRBJ2-5, with 10 bases identical to TRBD2. The germline V gene encodes CDR1 SGHTA and CDR2 FQGNSA. V lost 5 bases to trimming and J lost 5 bases; unmatched junction nucleotides: 5. CDR3 length: 14 residues. The CDR3 reads CASSLSGRSETQYF. CDR3 nucleotide sequence: TGTGCCAGCAGCCTTAGCGGGAGGTCGGAGACCCAGTACTTC.

This chain uses TRBV18 with TRBJ1-6, with a tentative D call TRBD1 (6 bases). CDR1 is KGHSH, CDR2 LQKENI, per germline. This CDR3 spans 16 amino acids. V lost 6 bases to trimming and J lost 7 bases, with 19 bases between them. As DNA, the CDR3 is TGTGCCAGCTCGTACCGAGGACAGCTTCCGAATTCACCCCTCCACTTT. Protein product: CASSYRGQLPNSPLHF.

The table lists this clonotype with many counts. This sequence joins TRBV7-2 and TRBJ2-1; 9 bases line up with TRBD2. Trimming at V came to 5 bases and at J to 2 bases, leaving 10 bases not matched to a gene. The CDR3 sequence is 17 residues long. Germline-derived CDR1 and CDR2 are SGHTA and FQGNSA. This CDR3 is CASSHGVPSGTYNEQFF. In DNA form, the CDR3 reads TGTGCCAGCAGCCATGGGGTGCCTAGCGGGACCTACAATGAGCAGTTCTTC.

Only a few counts were recorded for this clonotype. This rearrangement joins TRBV15 to TRBJ2-2; the D gene could be TRBD1 or TRBD2 (6 bases each). Trimming took off 1 base at V and 1 base at J, with 13 bases between the two ends. Germline CDR1 is LNHNV and CDR2 is YYDKDF (reference sequence). This CDR3 region has 17 residues. CDR3 nucleotide sequence: TGTGCCACCAGCAGAGGTGGGGGGCGGATGAACACCGGGGAGCTGTTTTTT. Translation: CATSRGGGRMNTGELFF.

This clonotype was seen only a few times. The CDR3 loop reads CASRMGLAIYEQYF. The DNA of the CDR3 is TGTGCCAGCAGGATGGGACTAGCCATCTACGAGCAGTACTTC. The rearrangement joins TRBV28 to TRBJ2-7, with TRBD2 matching over 9 bases. The CDR3 is 14 amino acids. The junction had 6 bases not matched to a gene; V was cut back by 6 bases and J by 3 bases. Germline-derived CDR1 and CDR2 are MDHEN and SYDVKM.

This clonotype showed up many times. The V gene is TRBV12-3 or TRBV12-4, the J gene TRBJ2-1, with 8 bases fitting TRBD1. This CDR3 spans 15 amino acids. The junction had 11 bases not matched to a gene; V was cut back by 6 bases and J by 7 bases. CDR3 nucleotides: TGTGCCAGCAGGGTCTCAGGACAGGGTAGAAATGAGCAGTTCTTC. Amino acid sequence: CASRVSGQGRNEQFF.

This clonotype appeared many times. This rearrangement joins TRBV28 to TRBJ1-1, with D possibly TRBD1 on 5 matching bases. The V and J ends lost 6 bases and 5 bases respectively, with 16 bases between them. CDR3 length: 14 amino acids. From germline, CDR1 is MDHEN and CDR2 SYDVKM. CDR3 DNA sequence: TGTGCCAGCAGACGAGGGGTCACGGGGACTGAAGCTTTCTTT. Translated: CASRRGVTGTEAFF. The entire variable domain, with the rest obtained from reference TRBV28 and TRBJ1-1, is as follows: DVKVTQSSRYLVKRTGEKVFLECVQDMDHENMFWYRQDPGLGLRLIYFSYDVKMKEKGDIPEGYSVSREKKERFSLILESASTNQTSMYLCASRRGVTGTEAFFGQGTRLTVV.

This clonotype was observed a few times. The gene calls are TRBV4-2 and TRBJ2-1, with 11 bases lining up with TRBD2. CDR1 and CDR2 (germline): LGHNA, YNFKEQ. The CDR3 is made up of 17 amino acids. Trimming at V came to 0 bases and at J to 8 bases, leaving 9 bases not matched to a gene. The CDR3 protein is CASSQDGLAGGPYEQFF. The CDR3 nucleotides read TGTGCCAGCAGCCAAGATGGGCTAGCGGGAGGACCCTATGAGCAGTTCTTC.

There are many counts of this clonotype. This chain links TRBV7-2 with TRBJ1-4; a weak D match, TRBD1 (6 bases). The germline V gene has CDR1 SGHTA and CDR2 FQGNSA. Trimming stripped 5 bases from V and 7 bases from J, with 17 bases between. The CDR3 consists of 15 residues. CDR3 coding DNA: TGTGCCAGCAGCCCCCCAGGGGTAGGAGGTGAAAAACTGTTTTTT. It yields the protein CASSPPGVGGEKLFF.

On this clonotype itself: A single base separates this from a much larger clone, so it may be a read error. The chain couples TRBV6-8 to TRBJ1-2, with 9 bases fitting TRBD1. Germline lookup yields CDR1 MNHGY and CDR2 SAAAGT. The CDR3 extends over 14 amino acids. The CDR3 nucleotides are TGTGCCAGCAAGCAGGGACAGGGCAACTGTGGCTACACCTTC. It specifies CASKQGQGNCGYTF.

Ten or more counts support this clonotype. The CDR3 protein is CASSPPRRRGSNTEAFF. The CDR3 DNA reads TGTGCCAGCAGCCCACCCCGCAGGCGGGGTTCAAACACTGAAGCTTTCTTT. The genes are TRBV7-9 and TRBJ1-1; D gene uncertain. Germline CDR1 reads SEHNR; CDR2 reads FQNEAQ (reference sequence). V lost 5 bases to trimming and J lost 2 bases, with 21 bases between them. There are 17 residues in the CDR3. The variable domain in full, completed from reference TRBV7-9 and TRBJ1-1, reads DTGVSQNPRHKITKRGQNVTFRCDPISEHNRLYWYRQTLGQGPEFLTYFQNEAQLEKSRLLSDRFSAERPKGSFSTLEIQRTEQGDSAMYLCASSPPRRRGSNTEAFFGQGTRLTVV.

This clonotype was found a few times. The rearrangement uses TRBV30 and TRBJ1-1, with a weak D call TRBD1 (5 bases). Germline assignment: CDR1 GTSNPN and CDR2 SVGIG (reference sequence). Trimming stripped 1 base from V and 0 bases from J, with 12 bases between. The CDR3 is 15 amino acids. The CDR3 DNA reads TGTGCCTGGAGTGGGTGGGGCCCCTTGAACACTGAAGCTTTCTTT. Protein sequence: CAWSGWGPLNTEAFF.

V and J are TRBV12-3 or TRBV12-4 and TRBJ1-5; TRBD1 matches 8 bases. The ends lost 3 bases at V and 2 bases at J; junction bases unmatched: 6. The CDR3 sequence is 16 residues long. The chain's CDR3 is CASSFGTGGRNQPQHF. Here the CDR3 DNA reads TGTGCCAGCAGTTTCGGAACAGGGGGACGCAATCAGCCCCAGCATTTT.

CDR3 DNA sequence: TGCAGCAACGAACATAGCGGGAGGAGTTACAATGAGCAGTTCTTC. Translating it yields CSNEHSGRSYNEQFF. This rearrangement joins TRBV20-1 to TRBJ2-1, with 10 bases identical to TRBD2. This CDR3 contains 15 residues. Germline V gives CDR1 DFQATT, CDR2 SNEGSKA (reference sequence).

This clonotype turned up a few times. The V call is TRBV27, the J call TRBJ2-2; TRBD2 is a possible D gene (6 bases). Trimming pared 3 bases from V and 0 bases from J, leaving 8 bases between. Germline V gives CDR1 MNHEY, CDR2 SMNVEV (reference sequence). The CDR3 length is 15 residues. DNA of the CDR3: TGTGCCAGCAGTTTGAGCGGGCCGAACACCGGGGAGCTGTTTTTT. Its protein product is CASSLSGPNTGELFF.